Only a few counts were recorded for the clone carrying this TCR beta chain. Amplification by 5'RACE using constant-segment primers produced TCR alpha and TCR beta cDNA libraries that carried sample barcodes and UMIs. TCRdb reanalysed the 5' RACE reads using MiXCR and keeps one entry per CDR3 protein. Altogether hundreds of thousands of distinct CDR3 sequences are present, more than 15% being singletons, with the ten largest covering 9.5% to 15%. This entry comes from a study of T-cell memory formation after mild COVID-19. The CDR3 runs to 12 residues. In germline, CDR1 is SQVTM, CDR2 ANQGSEA. Trimming left V 4 bases short and J 6 bases short, with 10 bases between.

V is TRBV29-1 and J is TRBJ2-1; D gene ambiguous. This TCR came from an adult woman who had mild COVID-19 (a few samples of this study predate the infection). Cell type and time point are not known. The material sequenced was PBMCs or a T cell subset sorted from them (not recorded which). CDR3 nucleotides: TGCAGCGTTGCCCGACCCACCAATGAGCAGTTCTTC. It yields the protein CSVARPTNEQFF.